This T cell receptor (beta chain) was documented in a study of early T cells in non-severe SARS-CoV-2 infection. The CDR3 is made up of 12 amino acids. Germline V CDR1 and CDR2: ENHRY, SYGVKD. Trimming shortened V by 6 bases and J by 5 bases, and 11 bases separated the two germline ends. TCRdb itself ran the 5' RACE reads through MiXCR, one entry per CDR3 protein. The repertoire holds around 40,000 distinct CDR3 sequences, with approximately 11% as singletons. This chain connects TRBV10-3 to TRBJ2-7; the D gene is possibly TRBD1 (6 bases). Input material: whole blood. The clonotype was recovered from an adult who was a healthcare worker with PCR-confirmed SARS-CoV-2 infection or an uninfected control (not recorded which). Written as DNA, the CDR3 is TGTGCCATCAGCCCAGGGGAGAACGAGCAGTACTTC. Translated, it gives CAISPGENEQYF.